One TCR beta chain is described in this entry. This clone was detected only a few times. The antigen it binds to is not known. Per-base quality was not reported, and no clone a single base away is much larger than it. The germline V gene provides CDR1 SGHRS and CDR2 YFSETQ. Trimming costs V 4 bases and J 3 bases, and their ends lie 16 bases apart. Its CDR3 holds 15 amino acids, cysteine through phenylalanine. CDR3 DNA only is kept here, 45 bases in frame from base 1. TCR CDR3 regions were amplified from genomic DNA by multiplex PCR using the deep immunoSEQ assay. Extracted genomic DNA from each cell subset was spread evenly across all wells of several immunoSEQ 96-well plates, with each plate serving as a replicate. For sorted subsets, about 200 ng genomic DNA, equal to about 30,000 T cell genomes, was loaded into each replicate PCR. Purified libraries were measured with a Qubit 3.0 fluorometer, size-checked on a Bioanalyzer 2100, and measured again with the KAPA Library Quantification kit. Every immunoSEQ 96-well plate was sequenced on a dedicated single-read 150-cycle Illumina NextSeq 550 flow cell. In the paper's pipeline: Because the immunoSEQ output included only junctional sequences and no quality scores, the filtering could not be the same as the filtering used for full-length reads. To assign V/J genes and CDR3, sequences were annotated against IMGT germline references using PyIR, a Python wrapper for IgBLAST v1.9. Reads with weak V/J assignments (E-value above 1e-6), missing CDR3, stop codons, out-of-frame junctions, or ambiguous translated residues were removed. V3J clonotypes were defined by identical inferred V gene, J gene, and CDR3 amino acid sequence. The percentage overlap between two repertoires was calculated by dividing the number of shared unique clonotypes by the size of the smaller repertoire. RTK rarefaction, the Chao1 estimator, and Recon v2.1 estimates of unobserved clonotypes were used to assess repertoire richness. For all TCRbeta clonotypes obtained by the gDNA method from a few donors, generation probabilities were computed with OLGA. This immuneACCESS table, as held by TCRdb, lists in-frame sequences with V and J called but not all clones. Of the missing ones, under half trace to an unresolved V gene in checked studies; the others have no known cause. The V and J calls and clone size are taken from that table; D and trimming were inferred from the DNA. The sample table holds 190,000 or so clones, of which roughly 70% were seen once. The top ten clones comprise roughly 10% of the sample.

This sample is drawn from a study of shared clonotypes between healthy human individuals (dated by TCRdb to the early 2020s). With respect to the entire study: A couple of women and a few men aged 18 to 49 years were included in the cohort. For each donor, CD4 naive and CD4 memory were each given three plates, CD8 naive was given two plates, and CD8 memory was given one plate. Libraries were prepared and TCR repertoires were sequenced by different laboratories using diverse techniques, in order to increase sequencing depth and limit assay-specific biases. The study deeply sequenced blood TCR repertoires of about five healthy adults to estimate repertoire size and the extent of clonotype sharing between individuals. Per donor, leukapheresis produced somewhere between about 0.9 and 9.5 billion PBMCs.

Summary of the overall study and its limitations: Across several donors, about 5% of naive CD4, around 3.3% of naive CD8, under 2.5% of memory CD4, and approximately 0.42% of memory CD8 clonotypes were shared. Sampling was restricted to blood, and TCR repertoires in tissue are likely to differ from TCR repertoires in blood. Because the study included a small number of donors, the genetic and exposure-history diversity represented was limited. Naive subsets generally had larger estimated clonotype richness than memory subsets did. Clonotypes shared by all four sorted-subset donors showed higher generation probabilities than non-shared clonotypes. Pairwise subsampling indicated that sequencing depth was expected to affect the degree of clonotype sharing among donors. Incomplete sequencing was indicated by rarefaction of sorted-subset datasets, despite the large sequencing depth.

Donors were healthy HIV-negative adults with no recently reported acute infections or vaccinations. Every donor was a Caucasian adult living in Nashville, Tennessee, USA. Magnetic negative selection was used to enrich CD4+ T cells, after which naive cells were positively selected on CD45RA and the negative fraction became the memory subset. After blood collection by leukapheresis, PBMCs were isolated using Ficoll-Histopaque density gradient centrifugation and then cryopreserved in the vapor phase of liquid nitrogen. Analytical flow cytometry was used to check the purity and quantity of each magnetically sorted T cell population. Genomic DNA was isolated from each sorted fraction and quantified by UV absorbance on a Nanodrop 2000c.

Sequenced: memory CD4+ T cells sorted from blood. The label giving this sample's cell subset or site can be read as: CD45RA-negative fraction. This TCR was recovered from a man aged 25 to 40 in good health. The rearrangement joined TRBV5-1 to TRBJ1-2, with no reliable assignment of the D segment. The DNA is TGCGCCAGCAGCCTGGGCCCCACTGTCGACTATGGCTACACCTTC. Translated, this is CASSLGPTVDYGYTF. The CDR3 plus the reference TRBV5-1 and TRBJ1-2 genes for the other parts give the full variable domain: KAGVTQTPRYLIKTRGQQVTLSCSPISGHRSVSWYQQTPGQGLQFLFEYFSETQRNKGNFPGRFSGRQFSNSRSEMNVSTLELGDSALYLCASSLGPTVDYGYTFGSGTRLTVV.